These 8 T cell receptor beta chains share one sample of origin, sequenced in a study of graft-versus-host responses after intestinal transplantation. Here immunoSEQ multiplex PCR was the method, and the copy in TCRdb shows in-frame clones only, minus some. The data contain some 86,000 clones, about 85% of them singletons. These receptors have no identified antigens. Material: unstimulated CD4+ T cells sorted from spleen or lymph node cells, obtained before transplant. These receptors were taken from a human donor who was the organ donor for an intestinal transplant.

This clone was seen a handful of times. V gene TRBV5-1 combines with J gene TRBJ2-7, with D tentatively TRBD1 (6 bases). Germline CDR1 and CDR2: SGHRS and YFSETQ. V was shortened by 4 bases and J by 3 bases, with 14 bases between the two germline ends. The length of the CDR3 is 14 residues. CDR3 nucleotide sequence: TGCGCCAGCAGCAAGGACAGCGAACTCTACGAGCAGTACTTC. Its translation is CASSKDSELYEQYF.

This chain links TRBV4-2 with TRBJ2-5, with 9 positions matching TRBD2. Trimming removed 0 bases from V and 5 bases from J; junction bases left unmatched: 16. CDR3 length: 19 residues. CDR1 and CDR2 from the germline V gene are LGHNA and YNFKEQ. The chain's CDR3 is CASSQDRGRLAGRGETQYF. CDR3 sequence (DNA): TGTGCCAGCAGCCAAGATCGGGGTCGGCTAGCGGGGCGGGGGGAGACCCAGTACTTC.

V and J are TRBV5-1 and TRBJ1-2, with a possible D match to TRBD1 (6 bases). Trimming removed 4 bases from V and 7 bases from J, with 17 bases in between. Germline V gene lookup returns CDR1 SGHRS and CDR2 YFSETQ. The CDR3 is 14 residues long. In DNA, the CDR3 is TGCGCCAGCAGCCCGGGGGGGCCTTCTTTTGGCTACACCTTC. Encoded protein: CASSPGGPSFGYTF.

The V and J genes are TRBV5-1 and TRBJ1-2; 8 nucleotides agree with TRBD1. CDR1 and CDR2 (germline): SGHRS, YFSETQ. This CDR3 contains 13 residues. V dropped 9 bases and J dropped 7; count of bases not matched to a gene: 11. The CDR3 bases are TGCGCCACCAGGGGACAGGATCACACTGGCTACACCTTC. Protein: CATRGQDHTGYTF.

The V gene is TRBV4-1, the J gene TRBJ2-1, with a possible D match to TRBD2 (6 bases). This CDR3 is 14 amino acids long. The V gene lost 4 bases and the J gene lost 7 bases, with 14 bases spanning the gap. Germline lookup yields CDR1 MGHRA and CDR2 YSYEKL. CDR3 DNA sequence: TGCGCCAGCAGCCTGCTTGACGGGGGAAATGAGCAGTTCTTC. It translates to CASSLLDGGNEQFF.

The V and J genes are TRBV6-1 and TRBJ1-1, with D tentatively TRBD1 (6 bases). With 0 bases removed from V and 8 bases from J, the gap between germline ends came to 7 bases. The CDR3 is 12 residues long. Germline-derived CDR1 and CDR2 are MNHNS and SASEGT. This chain's CDR3 is CASSEAGQEAFF. CDR3 DNA sequence: TGTGCCAGCAGTGAAGCCGGACAGGAAGCTTTCTTT.

The chain has TRBV5-6 and TRBJ2-3; D might be TRBD2 (6 bases). Trimming removed 5 bases at V and 1 base at J, with 11 bases between. CDR3 length equals 14 residues. Germline CDR1 SGHDT, CDR2 YYEEEE. The CDR3 DNA reads as TGTGCCAGCAGTCGACTAGTGGGCACAGATACGCAGTATTTT. Translating gives CASSRLVGTDTQYF.

The chain carries TRBV7-3 and TRBJ2-2; no firm D call. V shed 4 bases and J shed 3 bases, with 6 bases lying between them. This CDR3 region has 13 residues. Germline CDR1 SGHTA, CDR2 FQGTGA. CDR3 residues: CASSSTHTGELFF. CDR3 bases: TGTGCCAGCAGCTCGACTCACACCGGGGAGCTGTTTTTT.